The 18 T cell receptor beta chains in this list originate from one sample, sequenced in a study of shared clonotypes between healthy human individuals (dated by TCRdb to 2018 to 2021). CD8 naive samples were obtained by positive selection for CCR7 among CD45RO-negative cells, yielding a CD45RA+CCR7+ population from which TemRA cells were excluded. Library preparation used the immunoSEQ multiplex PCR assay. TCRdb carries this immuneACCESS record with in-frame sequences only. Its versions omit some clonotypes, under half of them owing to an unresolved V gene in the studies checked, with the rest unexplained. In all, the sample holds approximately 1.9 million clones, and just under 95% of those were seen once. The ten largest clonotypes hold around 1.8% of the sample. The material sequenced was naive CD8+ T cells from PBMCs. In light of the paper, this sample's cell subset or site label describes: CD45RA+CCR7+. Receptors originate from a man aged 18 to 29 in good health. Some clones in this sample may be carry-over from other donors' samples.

This chain's CDR3 is CASSSGGIEQFF. The CDR3 DNA reads as TGTGCCAGCAGTTCAGGTGGGATTGAGCAGTTCTTC. The chain links TRBV28 to TRBJ2-1; D remains unclear. V was pared by 4 bases and J by 9 bases, with 10 bases between. The CDR3 spans 12 residues. Germline V gene lookup returns CDR1 MDHEN and CDR2 SYDVKM. Looking up the rest from reference TRBV28 and TRBJ2-1 gives the full variable domain: DVKVTQSSRYLVKRTGEKVFLECVQDMDHENMFWYRQDPGLGLRLIYFSYDVKMKEKGDIPEGYSVSREKKERFSLILESASTNQTSMYLCASSSGGIEQFFGPGTRLTVL.

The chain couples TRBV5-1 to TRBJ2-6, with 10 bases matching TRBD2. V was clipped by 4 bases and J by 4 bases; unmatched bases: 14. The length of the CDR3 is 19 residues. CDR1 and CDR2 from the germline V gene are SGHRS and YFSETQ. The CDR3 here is CASSIRTSGTYWGANVLTF. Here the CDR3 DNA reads TGCGCCAGCAGCATTCGGACTAGCGGTACCTACTGGGGGGCCAACGTCCTGACTTTC.

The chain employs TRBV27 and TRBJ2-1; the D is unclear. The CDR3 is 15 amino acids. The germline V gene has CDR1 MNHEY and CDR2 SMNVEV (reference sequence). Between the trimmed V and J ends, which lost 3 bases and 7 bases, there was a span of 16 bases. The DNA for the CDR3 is TGTGCCAGCAGTTTTCTATGGCAGGAGAAAAATGAGCAGTTCTTC. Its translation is CASSFLWQEKNEQFF.

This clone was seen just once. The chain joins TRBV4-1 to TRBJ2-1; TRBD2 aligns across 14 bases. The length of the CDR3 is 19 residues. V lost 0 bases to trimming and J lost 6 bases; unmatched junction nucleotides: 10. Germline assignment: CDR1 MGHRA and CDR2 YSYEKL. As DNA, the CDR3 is TGCGCCAGCAGCCAAGACGGACTAGCGGGAGGCCAGGGCGGCAATGAGCAGTTCTTC. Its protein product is CASSQDGLAGGQGGNEQFF.

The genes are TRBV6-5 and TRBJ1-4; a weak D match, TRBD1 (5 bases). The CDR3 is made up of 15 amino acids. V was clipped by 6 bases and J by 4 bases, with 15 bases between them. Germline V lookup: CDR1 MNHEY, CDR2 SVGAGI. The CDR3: CASSDRDGNNEKLFF. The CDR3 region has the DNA TGTGCCAGCAGCGACCGGGACGGGAATAATGAAAAACTGTTTTTT.

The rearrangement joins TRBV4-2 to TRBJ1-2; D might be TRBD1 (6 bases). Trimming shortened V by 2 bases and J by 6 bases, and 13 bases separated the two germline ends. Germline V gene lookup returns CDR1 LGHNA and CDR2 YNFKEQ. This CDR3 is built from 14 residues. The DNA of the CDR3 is TGTGCCAGCAGCCAAAACAGGGTGGTAGATGGCTACACCTTC. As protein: CASSQNRVVDGYTF.

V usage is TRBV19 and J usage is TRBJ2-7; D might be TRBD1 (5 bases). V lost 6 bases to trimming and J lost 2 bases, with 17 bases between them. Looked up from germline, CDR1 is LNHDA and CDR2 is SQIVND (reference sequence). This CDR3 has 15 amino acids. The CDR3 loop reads CASRATSQVPYEQYF. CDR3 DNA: TGTGCCAGTAGAGCCACCTCACAGGTCCCCTACGAGCAGTACTTC. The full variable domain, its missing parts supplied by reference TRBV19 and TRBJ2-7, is DGGITQSPKYLFRKEGQNVTLSCEQNLNHDAMYWYRQDPGQGLRLIYYSQIVNDFQKGDIAEGYSVSREKKESFPLTVTSAQKNPTAFYLCASRATSQVPYEQYFGPGTRLTVT.

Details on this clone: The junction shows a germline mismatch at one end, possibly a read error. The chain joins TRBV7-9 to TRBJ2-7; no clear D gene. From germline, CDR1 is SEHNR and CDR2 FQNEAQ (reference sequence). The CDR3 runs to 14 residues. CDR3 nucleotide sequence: TGTGCCAGCAGCTTAGAGCCTCACTCCCACGAGCAGTACTTC. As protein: CASSLEPHSHEQYF.

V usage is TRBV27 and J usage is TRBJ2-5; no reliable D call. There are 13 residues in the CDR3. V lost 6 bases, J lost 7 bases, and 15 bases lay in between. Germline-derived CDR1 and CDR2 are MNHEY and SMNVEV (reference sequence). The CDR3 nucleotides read TGTGCCAGCAGGGGCAGGCCCGATGTGACCCAGTACTTC. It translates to CASRGRPDVTQYF.

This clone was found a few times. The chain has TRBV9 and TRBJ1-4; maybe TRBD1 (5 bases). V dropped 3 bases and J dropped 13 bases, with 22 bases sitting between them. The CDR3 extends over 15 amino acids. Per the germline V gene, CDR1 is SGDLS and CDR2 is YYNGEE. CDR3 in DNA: TGTGCCAGCAGCGCAGAGGGGAAACTGCGAGAAGGACTGTTTTTT. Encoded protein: CASSAEGKLREGLFF.

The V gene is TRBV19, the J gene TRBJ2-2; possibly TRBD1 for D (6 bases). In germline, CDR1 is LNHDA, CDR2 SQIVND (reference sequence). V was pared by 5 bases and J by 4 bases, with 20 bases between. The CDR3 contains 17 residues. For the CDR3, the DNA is TGTGCCAGTAGTTCCCTAGGTCCAGGGGTGGGCACCGGGGAGCTGTTTTTT. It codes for CASSSLGPGVGTGELFF.

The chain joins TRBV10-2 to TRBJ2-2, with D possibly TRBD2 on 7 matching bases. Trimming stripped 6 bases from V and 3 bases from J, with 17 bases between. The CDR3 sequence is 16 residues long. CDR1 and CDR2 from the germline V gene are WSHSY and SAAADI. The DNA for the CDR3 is TGCGCCAGCAGAGGGGGAGGGGCGGGAGACACCGGGGAGCTGTTTTTT. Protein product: CASRGGGAGDTGELFF.

The CDR3 sequence: CASSVEGPGAANEQFF. The CDR3 DNA reads TGTGCCAGCAGCGTAGAGGGCCCGGGAGCCGCCAATGAGCAGTTCTTC. The V call is TRBV9, the J call TRBJ2-1, with D possibly matching TRBD2 (6 bases). Trimming pared 0 bases from V and 6 bases from J, leaving 16 bases between. The CDR3 spans 16 residues. The V gene's germline CDR1 is SGDLS and CDR2 YYNGEE.

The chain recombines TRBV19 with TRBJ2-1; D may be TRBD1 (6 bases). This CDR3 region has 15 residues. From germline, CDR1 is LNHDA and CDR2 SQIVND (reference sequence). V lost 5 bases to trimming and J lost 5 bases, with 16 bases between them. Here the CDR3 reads CASSPTGPVNNEQFF. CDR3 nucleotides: TGTGCCAGTAGTCCGACAGGCCCGGTCAACAATGAGCAGTTCTTC.

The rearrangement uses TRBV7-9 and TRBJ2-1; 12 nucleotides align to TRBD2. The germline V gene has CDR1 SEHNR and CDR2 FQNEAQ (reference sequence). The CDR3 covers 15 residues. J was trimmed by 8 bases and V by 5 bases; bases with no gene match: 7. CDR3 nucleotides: TGTGCCAGCAGCGGGGTTCTAGCGGGAGGGGATGAGCAGTTCTTC. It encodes CASSGVLAGGDEQFF.

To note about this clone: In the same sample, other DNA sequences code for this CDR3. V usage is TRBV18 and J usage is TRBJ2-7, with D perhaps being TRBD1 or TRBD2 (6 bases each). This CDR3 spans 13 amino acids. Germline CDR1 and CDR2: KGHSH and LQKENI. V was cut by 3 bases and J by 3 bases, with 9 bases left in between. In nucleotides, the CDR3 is TGTGCCAGCTCACCCGGAGGGGGCTACGAGCAGTACTTC. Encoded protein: CASSPGGGYEQYF.

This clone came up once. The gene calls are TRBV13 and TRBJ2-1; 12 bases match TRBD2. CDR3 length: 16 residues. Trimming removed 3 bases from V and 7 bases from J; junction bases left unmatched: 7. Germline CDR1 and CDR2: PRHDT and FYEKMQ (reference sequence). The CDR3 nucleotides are TGTGCCAGCAGCTTCAGACTAGCGGGAGTGGGGAATGAGCAGTTCTTC. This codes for CASSFRLAGVGNEQFF.

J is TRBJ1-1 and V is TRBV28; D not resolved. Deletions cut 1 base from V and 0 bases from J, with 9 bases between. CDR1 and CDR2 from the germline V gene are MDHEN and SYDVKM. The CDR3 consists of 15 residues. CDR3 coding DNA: TGTGCCAGCAGTTTATTCCGACTTTTGAACACTGAAGCTTTCTTT. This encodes CASSLFRLLNTEAFF.